Below, 20 T cell receptor beta chains from the same sample are listed, as sequenced in a study of T-cell memory formation after mild COVID-19. TCRdb reprocessed the 5' RACE reads with MiXCR, giving one entry per CDR3 protein. The table shows some 150,000 distinct CDR3 sequences, with around 5.8% occurring only once. Sequencing used PBMCs or a T cell subset sorted from them (not recorded which). The receptor source for this set is an adult woman who had mild COVID-19 (a few samples of this study predate the infection). Cell type and time point are not known.

CDR3 nucleotide sequence: TGTGCCAGCAGGGCGGGAGGGGAATACGAGCAGTACTTC. Its translation is CASRAGGEYEQYF. The rearrangement links TRBV4-2 to TRBJ2-7, with TRBD2 matching 9 bases. Germline CDR1 and CDR2: LGHNA and YNFKEQ. V lost 6 bases, J lost 4 bases, and 4 bases stayed unmatched. This CDR3 contains 13 residues.

Only a few counts were recorded for this clonotype. The rearrangement links TRBV29-1 to TRBJ1-5; the match to TRBD1 covers 10 bases. CDR3 length equals 15 residues. Germline values: CDR1 SQVTM, CDR2 ANQGSEA. Germline trimming cut 4 bases from V and 2 bases from J; bases unmatched to any gene: 5. The CDR3 DNA reads TGCAGCGTTGCGGACAGGGGGGGGGGCAATCAGCCCCAGCATTTT. It is translated as CSVADRGGGNQPQHF.

This clonotype was counted only a few times. The V gene is TRBV25-1, the J gene TRBJ1-6, with D possibly being TRBD1 (5 bases). CDR1 is MGHDK and CDR2 is SYGVNS in the germline V gene. This CDR3 contains 15 residues. The V end was cut by 5 bases, the J end by 2 bases, with 10 bases between. This CDR3 is CASSQGPAYNSPLHF. CDR3 DNA: TGTGCCAGCAGTCAGGGCCCCGCCTATAATTCACCCCTCCACTTT.

V is TRBV10-3 and J is TRBJ2-7, with D unresolved. This CDR3 contains 12 residues. Trimming took 10 bases from V and 2 from J, leaving 12 bases between them. Germline V gene sequence: CDR1 ENHRY, CDR2 SYGVKD. The CDR3 is CATQDSTYEQYF. CDR3 DNA: TGTGCCACCCAGGATTCGACCTACGAGCAGTACTTC.

This clonotype has a single count. This chain connects TRBV15 to TRBJ2-7; a weak D match, TRBD2 (5 bases). This CDR3 region has 16 residues. Germline lookup yields CDR1 LNHNV and CDR2 YYDKDF (reference sequence). V was trimmed by 5 bases and J by 5 bases, leaving 22 bases between them. This CDR3 reads CATSEAGIAGPDEQYF. The CDR3 nucleotides read TGTGCCACCAGCGAAGCCGGGATCGCGGGTCCGGACGAGCAGTACTTC.

V is TRBV4-1 and J is TRBJ2-5; no firm D call. The CDR3 is made up of 13 amino acids. Trimming removed 4 bases from V and 4 bases from J, with 10 bases in between. Germline CDR1 is MGHRA and CDR2 is YSYEKL. This CDR3 is CASSLTHGETQYF. The CDR3 DNA reads as TGCGCCAGCAGCCTCACCCATGGAGAGACCCAGTACTTC.

The rearrangement links TRBV28 to TRBJ2-3, with a possible D match to TRBD2 (6 bases). This CDR3 contains 17 residues. Trimming shortened V by 2 bases and J by 0 bases, and 15 bases separated the two germline ends. CDR1 and CDR2 (germline): MDHEN, SYDVKM. The CDR3 loop reads CASSLVSRGLSTDTQYF. CDR3 nucleotide sequence: TGTGCCAGCAGTTTAGTCTCGCGGGGACTCAGCACAGATACGCAGTATTTT. The whole variable domain, remainder taken from reference TRBV28 and TRBJ2-3, is DVKVTQSSRYLVKRTGEKVFLECVQDMDHENMFWYRQDPGLGLRLIYFSYDVKMKEKGDIPEGYSVSREKKERFSLILESASTNQTSMYLCASSLVSRGLSTDTQYFGPGTRLTVL.

This clonotype was observed a few times. The gene calls are TRBV5-1 and TRBJ1-2; no clear D gene. This CDR3 contains 14 residues. Germline-derived CDR1 and CDR2 are SGHRS and YFSETQ. V lost 0 bases, J lost 3 bases, and 9 bases lay in between. The CDR3 DNA reads as TGCGCCAGCAGCTTGGAAGGGATAGACTATGGCTACACCTTC. Amino acids: CASSLEGIDYGYTF.

This clonotype was recorded many times. The rearrangement links TRBV5-1 to TRBJ2-2, with no clear D. V lost 0 bases, J lost 7 bases, and 10 bases lay in between. This CDR3 has 14 amino acids. The germline V gene has CDR1 SGHRS and CDR2 YFSETQ. The CDR3 coding sequence is TGCGCCAGCAGCTTGGTGGCTGCGAACGGGGAGCTGTTTTTT. Its translation: CASSLVAANGELFF.

The chain recombines TRBV12-3 or TRBV12-4 with TRBJ1-2, with D tentatively TRBD1 (6 bases). This CDR3 has 14 amino acids. The V end was cut by 2 bases, the J end by 2 bases, with 9 bases between. CDR3 sequence (DNA): TGTGCCAGCAGTTTACAAGGGACAAACTATGGCTACACCTTC. Translation: CASSLQGTNYGYTF.

This clonotype was observed at least ten times. The chain recombines TRBV12-3 or TRBV12-4 with TRBJ2-3; TRBD2 matches at 7 bases. CDR3 length equals 13 residues. The junction had 6 bases not matched to a gene; V was cut back by 6 bases and J by 6 bases. This CDR3 is CASRGGPGDTQYF. The DNA for the CDR3 is TGTGCCAGCAGGGGAGGGCCTGGGGATACGCAGTATTTT.

V and J are TRBV14 and TRBJ2-1; 14 bases agree with TRBD2. Losses at the gene ends were 4 bases for V and 0 bases for J; bases not matched to a gene: 8. This CDR3 spans 19 amino acids. The V gene's germline CDR1 is SGHDN and CDR2 FVKESK. CDR3 coding DNA: TGTGCCAGCAGCCCCGGACTAGCGGGAGGAGAGAGCTCCTACAATGAGCAGTTCTTC. Protein: CASSPGLAGGESSYNEQFF. Full variable domain (outside the CDR3, taken from reference TRBV14 and TRBJ2-1): EAGVTQFPSHSVIEKGQTVTLRCDPISGHDNLYWYRRVMGKEIKFLLHFVKESKQDESGMPNNRFLAERTGGTYSTLKVQPAELEDSGVYFCASSPGLAGGESSYNEQFFGPGTRLTVL.

The CDR3 loop is CASSQWNRGTNTGELFF. For the CDR3, the DNA is TGCGCCAGCAGCCAATGGAACAGGGGCACGAACACCGGGGAGCTGTTTTTT. J is TRBJ2-2 and V is TRBV4-1, with 7 bases that match TRBD1. The V gene's germline CDR1 is MGHRA and CDR2 YSYEKL. This CDR3 is 17 amino acids long. V dropped 2 bases and J dropped 0; count of bases not matched to a gene: 6.

The sample holds many counts of this clonotype. This rearrangement joins TRBV6-1 to TRBJ1-3, with 7 bases matching TRBD1. Per germline, CDR1 MNHNS and CDR2 SASEGT. The V gene end was trimmed by 5 bases and the J gene end by 3 bases; junction bases not matched to a gene: 7. The CDR3 sequence is 15 residues long. CDR3 sequence: CASSRQGASGNTIYF. CDR3 coding DNA: TGTGCCAGCAGTCGACAGGGAGCGAGTGGAAACACCATATATTTT.

The chain uses TRBV6-2 or TRBV6-3 and TRBJ2-1; 7 bases fit TRBD2. Losses at the gene ends were 6 bases for V and 0 bases for J; bases not matched to a gene: 5. The CDR3 is made up of 15 amino acids. CDR1 is MNHEY and CDR2 is SVGEGT in the germline V gene. This chain's CDR3 is CASRSGGSSYNEQFF. CDR3 nucleotides: TGTGCCAGCAGGTCCGGGGGGAGCTCCTACAATGAGCAGTTCTTC.

This clonotype appeared many times. For the CDR3, the DNA is TGTGCCAGTAAAAGGGACAACCTAAACTATGGCTACACCTTC. Residues: CASKRDNLNYGYTF. V is TRBV19 and J is TRBJ1-2; possibly TRBD1 for D (6 bases). Germline V gene lookup returns CDR1 LNHDA and CDR2 SQIVND (reference sequence). V lost 7 bases to trimming and J lost 2 bases, with 14 bases between them. This CDR3 has 14 residues.

This clonotype showed up many times. For the CDR3, the DNA is TGTGCCAGCAGCTCCCCAGATAGCACTGAAGCTTTCTTT. Its protein is CASSSPDSTEAFF. This chain joins TRBV7-3 and TRBJ1-1; D gene unclear. This CDR3 has 13 amino acids. V dropped 4 bases and J dropped 4 bases, with 10 bases sitting between them. CDR1 and CDR2 (germline): SGHTA, FQGTGA.

This clonotype has just a few counts. This chain joins TRBV5-1 and TRBJ1-2, with TRBD1 matching 7 bases. The junction had 7 bases not matched to a gene; V was cut back by 4 bases and J by 4 bases. This CDR3 region has 14 residues. Germline CDR1 reads SGHRS; CDR2 reads YFSETQ. For the CDR3, the DNA is TGCGCCAGCAGCGACAGGGTGCTGGGCTATGGCTACACCTTC. Translated: CASSDRVLGYGYTF. Together with reference TRBV5-1 and TRBJ1-2, the CDR3 gives the full variable domain: KAGVTQTPRYLIKTRGQQVTLSCSPISGHRSVSWYQQTPGQGLQFLFEYFSETQRNKGNFPGRFSGRQFSNSRSEMNVSTLELGDSALYLCASSDRVLGYGYTFGSGTRLTVV.

This clonotype showed up just a few times. The chain links TRBV20-1 to TRBJ1-1; TRBD1 might be the D (5 bases). This CDR3 is built from 14 residues. The V gene lost 4 bases and the J gene lost 10 bases, with 22 bases spanning the gap. In germline, CDR1 is DFQATT, CDR2 SNEGSKA (reference sequence). CDR3 DNA: TGCAGTGCTACAGCGCCCCGGGACCAGGAGCGAGCTTTCTTT. As protein: CSATAPRDQERAFF.

This clonotype turned up a few times. The gene calls are TRBV3-1 and TRBJ1-2, with 8 nucleotides matching TRBD1. The germline V gene has CDR1 LGHDT and CDR2 YNNKEL (reference sequence). V shed 1 base and J 8 bases; nucleotides not matched to a gene: 9. CDR3 length: 15 amino acids. In nucleotides, the CDR3 is TGTGCCAGCAGCCAAGGAACCAGGGGGCAGGAAGGCTACACCTTC. Translated: CASSQGTRGQEGYTF. Full variable domain (missing parts from reference TRBV3-1 and TRBJ1-2): DTAVSQTPKYLVTQMGNDKSIKCEQNLGHDTMYWYKQDSKKFLKIMFSYNNKELIINETVPNRFSPKSPDKAHLNLHINSLELGDSAVYFCASSQGTRGQEGYTFGSGTRLTVV.